This TCR beta chain was captured by sequencing in a study of CD8 T cells in ankylosing spondylitis. Each TCR beta library was made by quantitative 5'-RACE that incorporated molecular barcodes. Each CDR3 protein gets one entry after TCRdb re-called the 5' RACE reads with MiXCR. The sample consists of some 200,000 distinct CDR3 sequences, about 18% of them appearing once. The sample holds many counts of this clonotype. Its antigen is still unknown. General observations from the study: Reported data indicate significant enrichment of disease-linked clones within matched ankylosing spondylitis synovial fluid. What appeared characteristic of ankylosing spondylitis blood was a TCR beta motif of fewer than ten highly homologous variants.

Sequencing input: blood, either unsorted or a sorted T cell fraction (not recorded which). The TCR originated in a male donor aged 10-35 years with ankylosing spondylitis or in good health (not recorded which).

The CDR3 region has the DNA TGTGCCATCAGTGAAAGGGACAGGGGGCAAAATGAGCAGTTCTTC. This sequence encodes CAISERDRGQNEQFF. This chain connects TRBV10-3 to TRBJ2-1, with TRBD1 identical over 12 bases. The CDR3 loop spans 15 amino acids. Per germline, CDR1 ENHRY and CDR2 SYGVKD. Trimming cost V 3 bases and J 7 bases; bases outside gene matches: 4.